This T cell receptor beta chain came from a study of T-cell reconstitution after alpha-beta-depleted transplantation in children. This clonotype was counted at least ten times. A library of TCRbeta sequences, prepared with unique molecular identifiers, was generated. TCRdb called the PCR reads again in MiXCR, with one record for every CDR3 protein. This table has hundreds of thousands of distinct CDR3 sequences, approximately 13% appearing once. The sequence derives from a male patient younger than 18 who had a stem cell transplant for acute myeloid leukemia, so the T cells may come from the graft donor. Sequencing was performed on PBMCs, mostly from graft donor cells, taken 360 days after TCRalphabeta/CD19-depleted stem cell transplant.

For the CDR3, the DNA is TGCAGTGCCCCCGGGACAGGGACGAGCTCCTATAATTCACCCCTCCACTTT. It translates to CSAPGTGTSSYNSPLHF. This chain links TRBV20-1 with TRBJ1-6; 9 bases line up with TRBD1. The CDR3 is made up of 17 amino acids. Trimming removed 6 bases from V and 0 bases from J; junction bases left unmatched: 9. Germline CDR1 DFQATT, CDR2 SNEGSKA (reference sequence).